Listed here are 20 T cell receptor beta chains from one sample, sequenced in a study of blood T cells in healthy people across ages (dated by TCRdb to about 2015). Library construction relied on 5' RACE. The data were produced on an Illumina HiSeq 2500. A second PCR of 7 to 11 cycles was run with a J-beta primer mix and a sample-barcoded 5' primer. The public reads were quality trimmed at Q25 with fastp and then assembled into clones with MiXCR by TCRdb, keeping productive beta chains. Rows are combined by CDR3 protein, so each entry shows the most common genes and DNA. A total of approximately 1.5 million distinct CDR3 sequences appear in this sample, about 45% of them only once. The ten most abundant clones make up over 3.5% of the sample. Sequencing was carried out using blood. The receptor source for this set is a woman aged 18-29 years in good health.

Concerning this clonotype: At one boundary the junction diverges from the germline segment, which might be a read error. The CDR3 nucleotides read TGTACCAGCAGTGGCAACAGGGCGCGAGAAAAACTGTTTTTT. Residues: CTSSGNRAREKLFF. The chain joins TRBV25-1 to TRBJ1-4; D is possibly TRBD1 (6 bases). Germline assignment: CDR1 MGHDK and CDR2 SYGVNS. This CDR3 contains 14 residues.

This clonotype was seen just once. The chain couples TRBV20-1 to TRBJ2-3, with TRBD2 matching over 14 bases. V trimming: 6 bases; J trimming: 3 bases; junction bases outside the gene matches: 11. This CDR3 has 17 residues. Germline-derived CDR1 and CDR2 are DFQATT and SNEGSKA (reference sequence). This CDR3 is CSAIKGTSGGFTDTQYF. CDR3 bases: TGCAGTGCAATTAAGGGGACTAGCGGGGGTTTTACAGATACGCAGTATTTT.

The rearrangement uses TRBV28 and TRBJ1-2; 7 bases map to TRBD1. The V gene's germline CDR1 is MDHEN and CDR2 SYDVKM. J lost 11 bases, V lost 2 bases, and 11 bases had no gene match. CDR3 size: 14 residues. DNA for the CDR3: TGTGCCAGCAGTTTAAGGGGGCTTACCGCCCGGTACACCTTC. Residues: CASSLRGLTARYTF.

This clonotype was seen a handful of times. J is TRBJ2-7 and V is TRBV12-3 or TRBV12-4; 8 nucleotides align to TRBD2. Trimming removed 7 bases from V and 7 bases from J; junction bases left unmatched: 12. The CDR3 contains 14 residues. The CDR3 spells CASNPLAEYNEQYF. The DNA for the CDR3 is TGTGCCAGCAACCCACTAGCGGAGTACAATGAGCAGTACTTC.

The V gene is TRBV14, the J gene TRBJ1-4; D not resolved. Trimming left V 3 bases short and J 3 bases short, with 14 bases between. This CDR3 comprises 16 residues. Germline CDR1 SGHDN, CDR2 FVKESK. The CDR3 DNA is TGTGCCAGCAGCCAGGGGATCCGGGGTCCTAATGAAAAACTGTTTTTT. It translates to CASSQGIRGPNEKLFF.

Only a few counts were recorded for this clonotype. The V gene is TRBV14, the J gene TRBJ1-2; D is unresolved. CDR3 size: 13 residues. Trimming cost V 1 base and J 8 bases, with 11 bases left between them. The V gene's germline CDR1 is SGHDN and CDR2 FVKESK. The CDR3, as DNA: TGTGCCAGCAGCCAAGGTTTTGGAGGGGGCTACACCTTC. Translated: CASSQGFGGGYTF.

The chain has TRBV20-1 and TRBJ1-5, with TRBD1 identical over 7 bases. The CDR3 is made up of 13 amino acids. The V gene end was trimmed by 5 bases and the J gene end by 6 bases; junction bases not matched to a gene: 7. Germline CDR1 is DFQATT and CDR2 is SNEGSKA (reference sequence). CDR3 sequence reads: CSAFGRGVQPQHF. The CDR3 nucleotides are TGCAGTGCTTTTGGCAGGGGGGTTCAGCCCCAGCATTTT.

Notes on this clonotype: A much more abundant neighbour one base away suggests this may be a read error. The rearrangement uses TRBV6-2 or TRBV6-3 and TRBJ2-6; TRBD1 is a possible D gene (5 bases). Germline-derived CDR1 and CDR2 are MNHEY and SVGEGT. The CDR3 length is 15 residues. In DNA form, the CDR3 reads TGTGCCAGCAGCGACACCAACTCTGGGGCCAACATCCTGACTTTC. This sequence encodes CASSDTNSGANILTF.

The chain couples TRBV13 to TRBJ1-2, with TRBD1 matching over 7 bases. CDR3 length equals 13 residues. From germline, CDR1 is PRHDT and CDR2 FYEKMQ (reference sequence). V gave up 2 bases and J gave up 12 bases; unmatched junction bases: 9. The CDR3 nucleotides read TGTGCCAGCAGCTTAACAGGGGCCCAGGGCCACACCTTC. This encodes CASSLTGAQGHTF.

The rearrangement links TRBV12-3 or TRBV12-4 to TRBJ2-2; the match to TRBD1 covers 9 bases. V shed 6 bases, J shed 4 bases, and the junction held 6 bases outside the gene matches. The CDR3 totals 15 residues. In nucleotides, the CDR3 is TGTGCCAGCAGACCGGGACAGGGCATCACCGGGGAGCTGTTTTTT. Residues: CASRPGQGITGELFF.

This clonotype was recorded many times. The chain employs TRBV10-3 and TRBJ2-1; 14 bases are shared with TRBD2. V lost 7 bases, J lost 6 bases, and 5 bases stayed unmatched. The germline V gene has CDR1 ENHRY and CDR2 SYGVKD. The CDR3 is made up of 15 amino acids. Here the CDR3 reads CAITSGLAGVNEQFF. In DNA, the CDR3 is TGTGCCATCACCTCGGGACTAGCGGGAGTCAATGAGCAGTTCTTC.

This chain links TRBV6-2 or TRBV6-3 with TRBJ2-2, with unresolved D. The V and J ends lost 7 bases and 1 base respectively, with 7 bases between them. The CDR3 spans 13 residues. Germline assignment: CDR1 MNHEY and CDR2 SVGEGT. The CDR3 DNA reads TGTGCCAGCACCCGTGGGAACACCGGGGAGCTGTTTTTT. Protein sequence: CASTRGNTGELFF.

V gene TRBV27 combines with J gene TRBJ2-1; D is perhaps TRBD2 (5 bases). The CDR3 runs 14 residues. The germline gives CDR1 MNHEY, CDR2 SMNVEV (reference sequence). V was cut by 8 bases and J by 2 bases, with 13 bases left in between. The CDR3: CASGLSVAYNEQFF. In DNA form, the CDR3 reads TGTGCCAGCGGGCTTAGCGTTGCCTACAATGAGCAGTTCTTC.

This clonotype occurred a few times. The chain uses TRBV29-1 and TRBJ2-3; D gene uncertain. CDR3 size: 14 residues. Germline V gives CDR1 SQVTM, CDR2 ANQGSEA. Trimming stripped 0 bases from V and 8 bases from J, with 15 bases between. In nucleotides, the CDR3 is TGCAGCGTTGAAGAATCGGCAGCCCCTACTACGCAGTATTTT. This encodes CSVEESAAPTTQYF.

This clonotype was seen more than once but under ten times. The V call is TRBV11-2, the J call TRBJ2-5, with D possibly TRBD1 on 5 matching bases. From germline, CDR1 is SGHAT and CDR2 FQNNGV. This CDR3 contains 16 residues. V was clipped by 0 bases and J by 7 bases, with 18 bases between them. Written as DNA, the CDR3 is TGTGCCAGCAGCTTAGATCGAACGGTCCCAGGGTGGACCCAGTACTTC. It translates to CASSLDRTVPGWTQYF.

The chain employs TRBV6-5 and TRBJ2-1; 7 bases are a match to TRBD2. V dropped 2 bases and J dropped 5; count of bases not matched to a gene: 6. The CDR3 is 15 amino acids. Germline V gene data show CDR1 as MNHEY and CDR2 as SVGAGI. Written as DNA, the CDR3 is TGTGCCAGCAGTTACGGCGGGAGTCTCGACAATGAGCAGTTCTTC. It encodes CASSYGGSLDNEQFF.

The CDR3 nucleotides read TGCGCCAGCAGTGATTCCGGGTCCAGCTCCTACGAGCAGTACTTC. Amino acid sequence: CASSDSGSSSYEQYF. The J gene is TRBJ2-7, the V gene TRBV10-1; D not resolved. The CDR3 has 15 amino acids. Trimming removed 3 bases at V and 0 bases at J, with 12 bases between. Germline CDR1 WNHNN, CDR2 SYGVQD (reference sequence).

The chain employs TRBV6-2 or TRBV6-3 and TRBJ2-7; 9 bases agree with TRBD2. J lost 4 bases, V lost 6 bases, and 13 bases had no gene match. Germline V CDR1 and CDR2: MNHEY, SVGEGT. The CDR3 loop spans 16 amino acids. Here the CDR3 DNA reads TGTGCCAGCAGGCAAAGGCTTCCGGGACTAGCTTACGAGCAGTACTTC. It translates to CASRQRLPGLAYEQYF.

This clonotype was counted only a few times. V gene TRBV20-1 combines with J gene TRBJ2-5; D is undetermined. CDR1 DFQATT and CDR2 SNEGSKA come from the germline V gene (reference sequence). Trimming cost V 6 bases and J 1 base, with 12 bases left between them. The CDR3 consists of 13 residues. This CDR3 reads CSADPQSQETQYF. CDR3 nucleotide sequence: TGCAGTGCGGACCCTCAAAGCCAAGAGACCCAGTACTTC.

The chain employs TRBV3-1 and TRBJ2-1; D uncertain. This CDR3 region has 20 residues. The ends were cut back, 2 bases at V and 7 bases at J, with 30 bases in the middle. CDR1 LGHDT and CDR2 YNNKEL come from the germline V gene (reference sequence). The DNA for the CDR3 is TGTGCCAGCAGCCAACTCCCCACCTTAGGGAACTCTGCTTTCGATAATGAGCAGTTCTTC. This codes for CASSQLPTLGNSAFDNEQFF.